This TCR beta chain was documented in a study of cytomegalovirus exposure and HLA in healthy donors. The study ran its PCR with 60 Vbeta and 13 Jbeta primers. Sequencing was performed with immunoSEQ multiplex PCR; in TCRdb, only in-frame clones are kept and a portion is missing. The data show about 96,000 clones, approximately 79% seen once. This clone was recorded only once. Antigen specificity is unknown. Notes on the study in general: A later analysis linked about 17,000 TCR beta sequences to HLA alleles at 0.05 false discovery rate. In a later analysis, DRB1 alleles had the most associated TCRs; HLA-C alleles the fewest.

The clonotype was recovered from a man aged 30 to 45 in good health and CMV-seronegative. Input material: PBMCs.

CDR3 coding DNA: TGCGCCAGCAGCCAACGCCGGGACACTGCAACTAATGAAAAACTGTTTTTT. Its translation: CASSQRRDTATNEKLFF. This chain joins TRBV4-3 and TRBJ1-4; D perhaps matches TRBD1 (6 bases). CDR3 length: 17 residues. V was trimmed by 2 bases and J by 0 bases, leaving 13 bases between them. CDR1 is LGHNA and CDR2 is YSLEER in the germline V gene.